The 14 T cell receptor beta chains in this list originate from one sample, sequenced in a study of T-cell reconstitution after alpha-beta-depleted transplantation in children. Molecular barcoding with unique molecular identifiers was used for the TCRbeta library. TCRdb called the PCR reads again in MiXCR, with one record for every CDR3 protein. In the table there are approximately 980,000 distinct CDR3 sequences, roughly 29% of which are singletons. Here the sequenced sample was PBMCs, mostly from graft donor cells, taken 360 days after TCRalphabeta/CD19-depleted stem cell transplant. The receptors derive from a boy younger than two who had a stem cell transplant for SCID, so the T cells may come from the graft donor.

The chain combines TRBV7-9 with TRBJ2-3; 8 bases are a match to TRBD1. This CDR3 contains 16 residues. V was clipped by 1 base and J by 1 base; unmatched bases: 4. CDR1 SEHNR and CDR2 FQNEAQ come from the germline V gene (reference sequence). CDR3 amino acids: CASSLGGQGRTDTQYF. CDR3 nucleotide sequence: TGTGCCAGCAGCTTAGGCGGACAGGGTCGCACAGATACGCAGTATTTT.

This chain joins TRBV20-1 and TRBJ1-1; weak D call: TRBD1 (5 bases). Germline V gene data show CDR1 as DFQATT and CDR2 as SNEGSKA (reference sequence). The CDR3 is 15 residues long. V lost 1 base, J lost 4 bases, and 16 bases lay in between. CDR3 nucleotide sequence: TGCAGTGCTAGAGGGGACGGAAAACTTGGCACTGAAGCTTTCTTT. As protein: CSARGDGKLGTEAFF.

This clonotype was recorded a few times. The chain has TRBV20-1 and TRBJ1-2; 7 bases are a match to TRBD1. Trimming removed 5 bases from V and 5 bases from J; junction bases left unmatched: 5. The CDR3 runs 12 residues. CDR1 DFQATT and CDR2 SNEGSKA come from the germline V gene (reference sequence). Here the CDR3 reads CSALGQNYGYTF. CDR3 nucleotides: TGCAGTGCTCTGGGACAGAATTATGGCTACACCTTC.

This clonotype was observed a few times. The chain combines TRBV6-1 with TRBJ2-2; 8 bases are shared with TRBD2. Trimming removed 7 bases from V and 0 bases from J; junction bases left unmatched: 4. This CDR3 is built from 15 residues. Looked up from germline, CDR1 is MNHNS and CDR2 is SASEGT. The CDR3 nucleotides read TGTGCCAGCACTGCGGGGGGCGCGAACACCGGGGAGCTGTTTTTT. It yields the protein CASTAGGANTGELFF.

This chain uses TRBV12-3 or TRBV12-4 with TRBJ2-1; the match to TRBD2 covers 10 bases. This CDR3 is 15 amino acids long. After removal of 2 bases from V and 3 bases from J, the junction contained 1 base not matched to a gene. CDR3 nucleotide sequence: TGTGCCAGCAGTTTAAGCGGGAGGGACTACAATGAGCAGTTCTTC. This encodes CASSLSGRDYNEQFF.

V is TRBV3-1 and J is TRBJ2-7, with 7 positions matching TRBD1. The CDR3 runs 16 residues. CDR1 and CDR2 from the germline V gene are LGHDT and YNNKEL (reference sequence). After removal of 4 bases from V and 0 bases from J, the junction contained 9 bases not matched to a gene. The CDR3 DNA reads TGTGCCAGCAGCCCCACCCGGACAGGTGCCTCCTACGAGCAGTACTTC. Protein product: CASSPTRTGASYEQYF.

There are a few counts of this clonotype. The chain is built from TRBV3-1 and TRBJ1-1; D is undetermined. Between the trimmed V and J ends, which lost 6 bases and 4 bases, there was a span of 12 bases. The CDR3 is made up of 13 amino acids. CDR1 LGHDT and CDR2 YNNKEL come from the germline V gene (reference sequence). CDR3 protein: CASRRFASTEAFF. In DNA form, the CDR3 reads TGTGCCAGCAGGAGATTCGCGAGCACTGAAGCTTTCTTT.

This clonotype was picked up a small number of times. The chain couples TRBV29-1 to TRBJ2-2; D is possibly TRBD1 (6 bases). Germline assignment: CDR1 SQVTM and CDR2 ANQGSEA. V was trimmed by 4 bases and J by 8 bases, leaving 17 bases between them. The CDR3 runs 14 residues. This CDR3 reads CSVAVQGIRGELFF. The CDR3 region has the DNA TGCAGCGTTGCGGTCCAGGGGATAAGAGGGGAGCTGTTTTTT.

V is TRBV4-1 and J is TRBJ2-7; perhaps D is TRBD1 or TRBD2 (5 bases each). The germline V and J ends were trimmed by 4 bases and 6 bases, with 16 bases remaining between them. CDR3 length: 14 residues. Germline values: CDR1 MGHRA, CDR2 YSYEKL. The CDR3: CASSPPWGFREQYF. The CDR3 nucleotides read TGCGCCAGCAGCCCGCCCTGGGGGTTCCGCGAGCAGTACTTC.

The rearrangement joins TRBV11-2 to TRBJ1-1, with 9 positions matching TRBD1. After removal of 1 base from V and 1 base from J, the junction contained 10 bases not matched to a gene. Germline V gene data show CDR1 as SGHAT and CDR2 as FQNNGV. The CDR3 sequence is 18 residues long. The CDR3 reads CASSLVGALTGGNTEAFF. In DNA form, the CDR3 reads TGTGCCAGCAGCTTAGTAGGGGCCTTGACAGGGGGGAACACTGAAGCTTTCTTT.

The chain carries TRBV4-1 and TRBJ1-1; tentative D call: TRBD1 (5 bases). V was cut by 4 bases and J by 4 bases, with 16 bases left in between. CDR1 is MGHRA, CDR2 YSYEKL, per germline. The CDR3 runs to 15 residues. This chain's CDR3 is CASSPLRVFGTEAFF. CDR3 nucleotides: TGCGCCAGCAGCCCGCTCAGGGTCTTTGGCACTGAAGCTTTCTTT.

V and J are TRBV2 and TRBJ1-4; a possible D gene is TRBD1 (5 bases). Between the trimmed V and J ends, which lost 7 bases and 5 bases, there was a span of 17 bases. CDR3 length: 15 amino acids. Germline lookup yields CDR1 SNHLY and CDR2 FYNNEI. CDR3: CASTGPTDGNEKLFF. The CDR3 DNA sequence: TGTGCCAGCACGGGACCGACAGATGGGAATGAAAAACTGTTTTTT.

Ten or more counts support this clonotype. The chain couples TRBV12-3 or TRBV12-4 to TRBJ2-1; weak D call: TRBD2 (7 bases). The CDR3 sequence is 12 residues long. Trimming took off 0 bases at V and 13 bases at J, with 10 bases between the two ends. CDR3 region: CASSLAGGPQFF. The CDR3 DNA is TGTGCCAGCAGTTTAGCGGGGGGGCCTCAGTTCTTC.

This clonotype was counted a few times. V usage is TRBV20-1 and J usage is TRBJ2-1; D may be TRBD1 (6 bases). The V end lost 3 bases, the J end lost 2 bases, and 11 bases lay between the germline ends. This CDR3 region has 14 residues. Germline assignment: CDR1 DFQATT and CDR2 SNEGSKA (reference sequence). The CDR3 DNA reads TGCAGTGCTAGTGGTGGGGGCCCCTACAATGAGCAGTTCTTC. This encodes CSASGGGPYNEQFF.